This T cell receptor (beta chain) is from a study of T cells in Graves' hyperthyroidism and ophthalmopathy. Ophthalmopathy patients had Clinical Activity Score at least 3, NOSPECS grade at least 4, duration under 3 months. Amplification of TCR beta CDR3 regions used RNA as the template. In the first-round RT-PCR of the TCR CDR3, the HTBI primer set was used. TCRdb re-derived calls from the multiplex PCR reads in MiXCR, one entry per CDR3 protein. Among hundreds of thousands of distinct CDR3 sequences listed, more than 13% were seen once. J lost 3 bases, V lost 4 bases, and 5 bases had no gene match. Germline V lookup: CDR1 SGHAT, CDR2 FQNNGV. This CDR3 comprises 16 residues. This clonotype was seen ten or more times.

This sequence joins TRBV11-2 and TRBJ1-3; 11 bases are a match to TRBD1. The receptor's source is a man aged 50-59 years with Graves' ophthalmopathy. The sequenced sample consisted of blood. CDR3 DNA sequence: TGTGCCAGCAGCTCCCTCGGGACAGGGGGTGGAAACACCATATATTTT. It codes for CASSSLGTGGGNTIYF.